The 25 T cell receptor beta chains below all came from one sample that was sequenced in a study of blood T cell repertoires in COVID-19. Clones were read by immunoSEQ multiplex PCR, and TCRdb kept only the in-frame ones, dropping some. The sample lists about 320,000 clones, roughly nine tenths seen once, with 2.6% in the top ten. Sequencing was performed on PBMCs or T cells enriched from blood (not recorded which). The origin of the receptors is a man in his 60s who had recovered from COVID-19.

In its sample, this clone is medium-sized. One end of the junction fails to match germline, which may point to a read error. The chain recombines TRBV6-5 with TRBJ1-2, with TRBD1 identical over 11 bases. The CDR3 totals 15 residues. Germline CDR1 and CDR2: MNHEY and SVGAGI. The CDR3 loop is CASSYSRTGGRGYTF. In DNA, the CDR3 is TGTGCCAGCAGCTACTCTCGGACAGGGGGCCGTGGCTACACCTTC.

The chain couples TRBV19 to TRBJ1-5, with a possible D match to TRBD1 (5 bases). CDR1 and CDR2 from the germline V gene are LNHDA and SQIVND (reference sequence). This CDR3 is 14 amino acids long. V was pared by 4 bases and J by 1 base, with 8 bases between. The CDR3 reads CASSRQQSNQPQHF. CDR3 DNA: TGTGCCAGTAGTAGACAGCAGAGCAATCAGCCCCAGCATTTT.

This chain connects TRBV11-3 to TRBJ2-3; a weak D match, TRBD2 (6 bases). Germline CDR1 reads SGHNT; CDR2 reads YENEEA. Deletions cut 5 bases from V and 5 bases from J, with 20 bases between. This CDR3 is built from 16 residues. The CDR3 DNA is TGTGCCAGCAGCCCCCGCGGCGGGACCGGCGGAGATACGCAGTATTTT. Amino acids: CASSPRGGTGGDTQYF.

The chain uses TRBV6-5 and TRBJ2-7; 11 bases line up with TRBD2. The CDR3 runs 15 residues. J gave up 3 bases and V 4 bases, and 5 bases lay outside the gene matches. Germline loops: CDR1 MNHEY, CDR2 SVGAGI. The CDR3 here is CASSSGLAADYEQYF. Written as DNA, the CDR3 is TGTGCCAGCAGTTCGGGACTAGCGGCGGACTACGAGCAGTACTTC.

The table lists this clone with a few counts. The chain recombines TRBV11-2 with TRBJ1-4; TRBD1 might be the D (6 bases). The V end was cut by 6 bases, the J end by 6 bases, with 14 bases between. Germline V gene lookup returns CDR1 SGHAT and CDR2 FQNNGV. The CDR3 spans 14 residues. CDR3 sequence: CASRDGTRHEKLFF. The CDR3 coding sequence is TGTGCCAGCAGGGACGGGACAAGGCATGAAAAACTGTTTTTT. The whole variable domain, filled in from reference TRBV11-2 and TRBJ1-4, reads EAGVAQSPRYKIIEKRQSVAFWCNPISGHATLYWYQQILGQGPKLLIQFQNNGVVDDSQLPKDRFSAERLKGVDSTLKIQPAKLEDSAVYLCASRDGTRHEKLFFGSGTQLSVL.

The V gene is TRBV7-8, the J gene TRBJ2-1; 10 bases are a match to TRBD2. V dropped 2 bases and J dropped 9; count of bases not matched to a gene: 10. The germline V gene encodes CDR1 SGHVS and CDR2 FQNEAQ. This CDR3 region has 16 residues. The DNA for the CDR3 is TGTGCCAGCAGCTTAACGTCGAGTAGCGGGAGGCTTGAGCAGTTCTTC. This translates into CASSLTSSSGRLEQFF. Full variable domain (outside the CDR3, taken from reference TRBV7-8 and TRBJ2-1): GAGVSQSPRYKVAKRGQDVALRCDPISGHVSLFWYQQALGQGPEFLTYFQNEAQLDKSGLPSDRFFAERPEGSVSTLKIQRTQQEDSAVYLCASSLTSSSGRLEQFFGPGTRLTVL.

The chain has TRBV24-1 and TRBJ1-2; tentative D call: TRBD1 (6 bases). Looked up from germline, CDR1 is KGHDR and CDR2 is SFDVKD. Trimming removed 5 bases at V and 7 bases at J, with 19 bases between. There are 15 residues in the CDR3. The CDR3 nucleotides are TGTGCCACCAGTGTCGGGGGGGGCGCTTCGGTTGGCTACACCTTC. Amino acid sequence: CATSVGGGASVGYTF.

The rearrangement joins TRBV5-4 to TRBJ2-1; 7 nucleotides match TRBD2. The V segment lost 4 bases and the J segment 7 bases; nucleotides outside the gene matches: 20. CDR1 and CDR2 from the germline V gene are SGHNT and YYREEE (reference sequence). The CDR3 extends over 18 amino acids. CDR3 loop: CASSLTGANRDYTNEQFF. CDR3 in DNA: TGTGCCAGCAGCCTGACCGGGGCGAACCGGGACTACACGAATGAGCAGTTCTTC.

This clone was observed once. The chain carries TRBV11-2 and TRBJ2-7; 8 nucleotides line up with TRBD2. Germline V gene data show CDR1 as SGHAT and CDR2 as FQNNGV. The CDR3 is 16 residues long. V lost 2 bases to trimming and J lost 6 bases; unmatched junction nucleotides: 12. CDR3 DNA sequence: TGTGCCAGCAGCTTACTGCGGGGGGCTTCCCTCTCCGAGCAGTACTTC. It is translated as CASSLLRGASLSEQYF.

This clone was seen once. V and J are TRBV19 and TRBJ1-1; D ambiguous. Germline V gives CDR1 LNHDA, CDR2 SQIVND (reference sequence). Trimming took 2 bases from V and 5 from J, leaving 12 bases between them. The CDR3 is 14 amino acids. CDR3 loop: CASSIRSQRTEAFF. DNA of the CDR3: TGTGCCAGTAGTATAAGATCCCAGAGGACTGAAGCTTTCTTT.

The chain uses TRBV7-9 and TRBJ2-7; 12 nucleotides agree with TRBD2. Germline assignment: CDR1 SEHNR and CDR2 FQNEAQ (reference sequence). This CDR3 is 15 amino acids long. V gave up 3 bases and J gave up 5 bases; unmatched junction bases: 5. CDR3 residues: CASSFLAGGYDEQYF. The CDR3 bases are TGTGCCAGCAGCTTCCTAGCGGGAGGGTATGACGAGCAGTACTTC.

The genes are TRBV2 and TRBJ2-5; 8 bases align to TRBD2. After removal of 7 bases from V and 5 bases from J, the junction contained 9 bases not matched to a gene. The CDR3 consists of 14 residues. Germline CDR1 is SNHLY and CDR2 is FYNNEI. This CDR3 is CASIRGGPRETQYF. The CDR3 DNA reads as TGTGCCAGCATCCGCGGGGGGCCGAGGGAGACCCAGTACTTC.

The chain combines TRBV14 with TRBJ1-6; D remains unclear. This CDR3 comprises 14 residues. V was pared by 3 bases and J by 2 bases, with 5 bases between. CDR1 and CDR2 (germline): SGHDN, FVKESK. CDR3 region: CASSHETYNSPLHF. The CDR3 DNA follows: TGTGCCAGCAGCCACGAGACCTATAATTCACCCCTCCACTTT.

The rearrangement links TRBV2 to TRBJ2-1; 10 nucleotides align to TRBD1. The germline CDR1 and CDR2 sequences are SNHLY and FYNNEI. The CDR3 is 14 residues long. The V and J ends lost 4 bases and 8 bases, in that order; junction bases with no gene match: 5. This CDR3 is CASSGQGASDEQFF. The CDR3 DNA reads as TGTGCCAGCAGTGGACAGGGGGCTAGCGATGAGCAGTTCTTC. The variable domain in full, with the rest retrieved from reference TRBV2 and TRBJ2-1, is EPEVTQTPSHQVTQMGQEVILRCVPISNHLYFYWYRQILGQKVEFLVSFYNNEISEKSEIFDDQFSVERPDGSNFTLKIRSTKLEDSAMYFCASSGQGASDEQFFGPGTRLTVL.

The CDR3 is CASSPSHTEAFF. The CDR3 coding sequence is TGTGCCAGCAGCCCCTCCCACACTGAAGCTTTCTTT. The genes are TRBV11-3 and TRBJ1-1; D is uncertain. The CDR3 extends over 12 amino acids. Germline V gene sequence: CDR1 SGHNT, CDR2 YENEEA. The germline V and J ends were trimmed by 5 bases and 3 bases, with 7 bases remaining between them.

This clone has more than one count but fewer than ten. The CDR3 protein is CASSLARNEQFF. CDR3 sequence (DNA): TGTGCCAGCAGTTTAGCCCGGAATGAGCAGTTCTTC. V usage is TRBV12-3 or TRBV12-4 and J usage is TRBJ2-1, with no clear D. V lost 0 bases and J lost 7, with 4 bases in between. The CDR3 is 12 amino acids.

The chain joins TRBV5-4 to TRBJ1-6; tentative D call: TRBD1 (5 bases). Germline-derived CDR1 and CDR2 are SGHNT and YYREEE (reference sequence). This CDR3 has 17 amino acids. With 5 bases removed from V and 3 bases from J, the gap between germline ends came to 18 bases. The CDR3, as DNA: TGTGCCAGCAGGGCGCGAGGAGGGGCCCTCTATAATTCACCCCTCCACTTT. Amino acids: CASRARGGALYNSPLHF. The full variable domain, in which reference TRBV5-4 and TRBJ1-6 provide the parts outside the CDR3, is ETGVTQSPTHLIKTRGQQVTLRCSSQSGHNTVSWYQQALGQGPQFIFQYYREEENGRGNFPPRFSGLQFPNYSSELNVNALELDDSALYLCASRARGGALYNSPLHFGNGTRLTVT.

CDR3 protein: CASGRGTTQETQYF. The CDR3 DNA is TGTGCCAGCGGGCGGGGGACGACCCAAGAGACCCAGTACTTC. The chain combines TRBV6-5 with TRBJ2-5, with 7 positions matching TRBD2. V lost 8 bases to trimming and J lost 1 base; unmatched junction nucleotides: 7. CDR3 length equals 14 residues. From germline, CDR1 is MNHEY and CDR2 SVGAGI.

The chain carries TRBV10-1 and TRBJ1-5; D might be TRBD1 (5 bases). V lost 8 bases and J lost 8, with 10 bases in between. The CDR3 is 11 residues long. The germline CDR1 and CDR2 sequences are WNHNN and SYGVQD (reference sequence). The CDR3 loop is CASAGGEPQHF. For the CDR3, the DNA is TGCGCCAGCGCGGGGGGAGAGCCCCAGCATTTT.

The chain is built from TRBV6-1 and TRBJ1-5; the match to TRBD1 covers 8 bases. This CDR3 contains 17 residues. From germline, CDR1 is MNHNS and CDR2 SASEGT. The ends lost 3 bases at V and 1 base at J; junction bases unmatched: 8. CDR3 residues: CASSDRTGPLSNQPQHF. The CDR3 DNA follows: TGTGCCAGCAGTGATCGGACAGGGCCCTTGAGCAATCAGCCCCAGCATTTT.

DNA for the CDR3: TGTGCCAGCAGCACGAGGACAGGGGGGCCGGGGCAGTTCTTC. Translated: CASSTRTGGPGQFF. This sequence joins TRBV5-6 and TRBJ2-1; 10 nucleotides agree with TRBD1. Trimming at V came to 4 bases and at J to 12 bases, leaving 10 bases not matched to a gene. This CDR3 contains 14 residues. The germline V gene has CDR1 SGHDT and CDR2 YYEEEE.

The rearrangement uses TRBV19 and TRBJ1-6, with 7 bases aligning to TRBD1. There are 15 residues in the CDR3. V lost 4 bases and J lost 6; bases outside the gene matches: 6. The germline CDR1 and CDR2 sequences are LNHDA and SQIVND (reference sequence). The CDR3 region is CASSTGGQINSPLHF. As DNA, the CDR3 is TGTGCCAGTAGTACCGGGGGACAGATTAATTCACCCCTCCACTTT. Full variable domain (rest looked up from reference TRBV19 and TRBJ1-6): DGGITQSPKYLFRKEGQNVTLSCEQNLNHDAMYWYRQDPGQGLRLIYYSQIVNDFQKGDIAEGYSVSREKKESFPLTVTSAQKNPTAFYLCASSTGGQINSPLHFGNGTRLTVT.

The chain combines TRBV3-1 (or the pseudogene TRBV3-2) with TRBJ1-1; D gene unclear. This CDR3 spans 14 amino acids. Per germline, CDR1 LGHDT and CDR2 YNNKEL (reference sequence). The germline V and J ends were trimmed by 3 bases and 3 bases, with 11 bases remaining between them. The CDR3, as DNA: TGTGCCAGCAGCCAGGAGGGAAGGCACACTGAAGCTTTCTTT. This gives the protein CASSQEGRHTEAFF.

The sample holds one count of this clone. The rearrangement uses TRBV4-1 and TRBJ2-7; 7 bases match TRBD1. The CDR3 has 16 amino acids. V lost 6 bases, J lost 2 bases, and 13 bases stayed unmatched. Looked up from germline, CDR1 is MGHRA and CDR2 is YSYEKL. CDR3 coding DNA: TGCGCCAGCAGTCAACGGATCGGGACAGAGACCTACGAGCAGTACTTC. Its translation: CASSQRIGTETYEQYF.

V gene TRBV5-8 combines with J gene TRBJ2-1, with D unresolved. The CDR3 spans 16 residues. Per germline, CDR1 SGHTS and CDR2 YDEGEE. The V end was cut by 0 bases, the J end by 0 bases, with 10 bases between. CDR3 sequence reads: CASSLGQVSSYNEQFF. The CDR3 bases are TGTGCCAGCAGCTTGGGGCAGGTGAGCTCCTACAATGAGCAGTTCTTC.